This is a list of T cell receptor beta chains from one sample in a study of CD8 T cells in ankylosing spondylitis. TCRdb fed the 5' RACE reads into MiXCR, producing one record per CDR3 protein. The table lists roughly 400,000 distinct CDR3 sequences, 20% to 25% of them singletons. The sample was blood, either unsorted or a sorted T cell fraction (not recorded which). The receptors shown here come from a male donor with ankylosing spondylitis. The CDR3 runs from the conserved cysteine through the conserved F or W. Fields, in order: D gene, clone size, J gene, V gene, CDR3 protein, CDR3 DNA. D genes are given only for firm matches. Size values are once, few and many counts, or a class for expanded clones, and some rows have none.

TRBD1,few,TRBJ2-5,TRBV25-1,CASSAPGTVTQYF,TGTGCCAGCAGTGCCCCCGGGACAGTTACCCAGTACTTC
-,-,TRBJ2-3,TRBV12-3/TRBV12-4,CASSLHSGELTDTQYF,TGTGCCAGCAGTCTGCACAGTGGGGAGCTTACAGATACGCAGTATTTT
-,-,TRBJ2-7,TRBV7-9,CASSSSGTPTYEQYF,TGTGCCAGCAGCAGTTCGGGGACACCAACCTACGAGCAGTACTTC
-,-,TRBJ2-7,TRBV27,CASSPPGWSPSYEQYF,TGTGCCAGCAGTCCCCCCGGGTGGTCCCCATCCTACGAGCAGTACTTC
TRBD1,few,TRBJ2-7,TRBV10-3,CAISGQGAVYEQYF,TGTGCCATCAGCGGACAGGGGGCTGTCTACGAGCAGTACTTC
-,-,TRBJ2-6,TRBV11-1,CASSLESRSTSGANVLTF,TGTGCCAGCAGCTTGGAAAGCAGGTCCACCTCTGGGGCCAACGTCCTGACTTTC
-,-,TRBJ2-5,TRBV20-1,CSAAPDTQETQYF,TGCAGTGCCGCCCCCGACACCCAAGAGACCCAGTACTTC
-,few,TRBJ2-1,TRBV11-3,CASSLRRNYNEQFF,TGTGCCAGCAGCTTAAGGCGGAACTACAATGAGCAGTTCTTC
-,-,TRBJ1-4,TRBV12-3/TRBV12-4,CASSFQAGADEKLFF,TGTGCCAGCAGTTTCCAGGCCGGGGCAGATGAAAAACTGTTTTTT
-,-,TRBJ2-2,TRBV6-2/TRBV6-3,CASTRTSPTGELFF,TGTGCCAGTACTAGGACCAGCCCCACCGGGGAGCTGTTTTTT
-,-,TRBJ2-1,TRBV20-1,CSAKRGVNEQFF,TGCAGTGCCAAGAGAGGAGTGAATGAGCAGTTCTTC
-,-,TRBJ1-4,TRBV7-9,CASSLLLGFTNEKLFF,TGTGCCAGCAGCTTACTTTTAGGGTTTACTAATGAAAAACTGTTTTTT
TRBD1,-,TRBJ2-1,TRBV10-3,CAISDFGQGVLNEQFF,TGTGCCATCAGTGATTTCGGACAGGGGGTTTTGAATGAGCAGTTCTTC
-,-,TRBJ1-4,TRBV5-6,CASSFVATNEKLFF,TGTGCCAGCAGCTTCGTAGCTACTAATGAAAAACTGTTTTTT
-,few,TRBJ2-7,TRBV20-1,CSARAGVLSYEQYF,TGCAGTGCTAGAGCCGGAGTCCTCTCCTACGAGCAGTACTTC
-,few,TRBJ2-1,TRBV28,CAIAQTSQNEQFF,TGTGCCATCGCCCAGACTAGTCAAAATGAGCAGTTCTTC
-,-,TRBJ1-4,TRBV2,CASLHRFNEKLFF,TGTGCCAGCTTACACCGTTTTAATGAAAAACTGTTTTTT
-,few,TRBJ2-2,TRBV11-3,CASSRDPGELFF,TGTGCCAGCAGCCGAGACCCCGGGGAGCTGTTTTTT
-,few,TRBJ1-1,TRBV30,CAWSAGVNTEAFF,TGTGCCTGGAGTGCCGGGGTGAACACTGAAGCTTTCTTT
TRBD2,-,TRBJ2-2,TRBV3-1,CATGTSANTGELFF,TGTGCCACAGGGACTAGTGCGAACACCGGGGAGCTGTTTTTT